The 27 T cell receptor beta chains below all came from one sample that was sequenced in a study of cytomegalovirus exposure and HLA in healthy donors. 60 Vbeta and 13 Jbeta primers were used in PCR. Libraries were prepared by immunoSEQ multiplex PCR; TCRdb keeps only in-frame clonotypes and omits some of them. The sample records roughly 100,000 clones, more than 65% being singletons. The source material was PBMCs. The receptors come from a man aged 35-49 years in good health and CMV-seropositive.

V gene TRBV5-4 combines with J gene TRBJ1-5, with 8 bases aligning to TRBD1. V shed 4 bases and J 3 bases; nucleotides not matched to a gene: 9. The CDR3 has 16 amino acids. Per the germline V gene, CDR1 is SGHNT and CDR2 is YYREEE (reference sequence). The CDR3 protein is CASSPAPTGANQPQHF. The DNA of the CDR3 is TGTGCCAGCAGCCCCGCCCCGACAGGGGCCAATCAGCCCCAGCATTTT.

A few counts support this clone. The genes are TRBV7-2 and TRBJ2-3; 8 bases line up with TRBD2. The CDR3 is made up of 15 amino acids. V was pared by 5 bases and J by 3 bases, with 7 bases of the junction left unmatched. Germline assignment: CDR1 SGHTA and CDR2 FQGNSA. CDR3 DNA sequence: TGTGCCAGCAGCACCCGGGGGGGCCTGACAGATACGCAGTATTTT. This codes for CASSTRGGLTDTQYF.

The chain employs TRBV2 and TRBJ1-1; TRBD1 matches at 11 bases. This CDR3 has 15 residues. Per the germline V gene, CDR1 is SNHLY and CDR2 is FYNNEI. V was clipped by 7 bases and J by 0 bases; unmatched bases: 4. The CDR3 DNA follows: TGTGCCAGCAAAGGGACAGGGGGATTGAACACTGAAGCTTTCTTT. Protein sequence: CASKGTGGLNTEAFF.

In its sample, this clone was seen once. DNA for the CDR3: TGCGCCAGCAGCAAACACCAGACTAGCGGCTACAATGAGCAGTTCTTC. Residues: CASSKHQTSGYNEQFF. The V gene is TRBV4-1, the J gene TRBJ2-1; 9 positions match TRBD2. The CDR3 spans 16 residues. CDR1 MGHRA and CDR2 YSYEKL come from the germline V gene. The ends lost 5 bases at V and 3 bases at J; junction bases unmatched: 8.

The CDR3 sequence: CASSKLGTTGNTIYF. The DNA of the CDR3 is TGTGCCAGCAGCAAACTAGGGACTACTGGAAACACCATATATTTT. The chain links TRBV7-8 to TRBJ1-3, with D possibly TRBD1 on 5 matching bases. Trimming pared 5 bases from V and 2 bases from J, leaving 13 bases between. The CDR3 covers 15 residues. Germline CDR1 and CDR2: SGHVS and FQNEAQ. Complete variable domain (other parts from reference TRBV7-8 and TRBJ1-3): GAGVSQSPRYKVAKRGQDVALRCDPISGHVSLFWYQQALGQGPEFLTYFQNEAQLDKSGLPSDRFFAERPEGSVSTLKIQRTQQEDSAVYLCASSKLGTTGNTIYFGEGSWLTVV.

The gene calls are TRBV11-2 and TRBJ1-1; tentative D call: TRBD1 (5 bases). Germline V CDR1 and CDR2: SGHAT, FQNNGV. The CDR3 has 15 amino acids. With 0 bases removed from V and 1 base from J, the gap between germline ends came to 9 bases. The CDR3 bases are TGTGCCAGCAGCTTAGAAGACAGCCGGAACACTGAAGCTTTCTTT. Translated, it gives CASSLEDSRNTEAFF.

V is TRBV15 and J is TRBJ2-3; 9 bases map to TRBD2. Germline CDR1 LNHNV, CDR2 YYDKDF (reference sequence). V trimming: 0 bases; J trimming: 6 bases; junction bases outside the gene matches: 4. This CDR3 has 15 residues. The DNA of the CDR3 is TGTGCCACCAGCAGAGAATCGCGGGGGGGGGATACGCAGTATTTT. It encodes CATSRESRGGDTQYF.

The chain employs TRBV18 and TRBJ1-1; tentative D call: TRBD1 (6 bases). CDR3 length: 13 amino acids. Trimming shortened V by 7 bases and J by 1 base, and 10 bases separated the two germline ends. The V gene's germline CDR1 is KGHSH and CDR2 LQKENI. Here the CDR3 reads CASYQDRNTEAFF. Written as DNA, the CDR3 is TGTGCCAGCTATCAGGACAGGAACACTGAAGCTTTCTTT.

This chain uses TRBV6-1 with TRBJ1-1; a weak D match, TRBD1 (5 bases). The CDR3 totals 14 residues. From germline, CDR1 is MNHNS and CDR2 SASEGT. Deletions cut 2 bases from V and 4 bases from J, with 11 bases between. The CDR3 loop reads CASSERQSTTEAFF. CDR3 DNA sequence: TGTGCCAGCAGTGAAAGACAGTCCACCACTGAAGCTTTCTTT.

As for this clone: One end of the junction does not line up with germline, which may come from a read error. V gene TRBV6-5 combines with J gene TRBJ2-1; D gene unclear. The CDR3 runs 13 residues. Looked up from germline, CDR1 is MNHEY and CDR2 is SVGAGI. The CDR3 is CASSNSRVAEQFF. Here the CDR3 DNA reads TGTGCCAGCAGTAACTCCCGGGTAGCTGAGCAGTTCTTC.

The chain links TRBV19 to TRBJ1-1; weak D call: TRBD1 (5 bases). V was clipped by 5 bases and J by 3 bases, with 10 bases between them. Germline V gene lookup returns CDR1 LNHDA and CDR2 SQIVND (reference sequence). The CDR3 has 13 amino acids. The CDR3 region has the DNA TGTGCCAGTAGTTTTGGGGGGTACACTGAAGCTTTCTTT. Translated, it gives CASSFGGYTEAFF.

The chain is built from TRBV4-1 and TRBJ2-2; 8 positions match TRBD2. Germline V CDR1 and CDR2: MGHRA, YSYEKL. The length of the CDR3 is 16 residues. The V and J ends lost 3 bases and 8 bases, in that order; junction bases with no gene match: 11. CDR3 residues: CASSQTGGAIPGELFF. As DNA, the CDR3 is TGCGCCAGCAGCCAGACCGGGGGGGCTATCCCAGGGGAGCTGTTTTTT.

V and J are TRBV11-2 and TRBJ2-3; 9 nucleotides agree with TRBD2. The CDR3 runs 14 residues. Germline V gene sequence: CDR1 SGHAT, CDR2 FQNNGV. Trimming cost V 3 bases and J 8 bases; bases outside gene matches: 6. The DNA of the CDR3 is TGTGCCAGCAGCTTCTCCGCTAGCGGGGTTACGCAGTATTTT. Amino acid sequence: CASSFSASGVTQYF. The full variable domain, in which reference TRBV11-2 and TRBJ2-3 provide the parts outside the CDR3, is EAGVAQSPRYKIIEKRQSVAFWCNPISGHATLYWYQQILGQGPKLLIQFQNNGVVDDSQLPKDRFSAERLKGVDSTLKIQPAKLEDSAVYLCASSFSASGVTQYFGPGTRLTVL.

With respect to this clone: Sequence at one end of the junction differs from germline and may be a read error. J is TRBJ2-4 and V is TRBV11-2; 9 bases match TRBD2. The CDR3 covers 15 residues. Germline loops: CDR1 SGHAT, CDR2 FQNNGV. DNA of the CDR3: TGTGCCAGCAGCCCTAGCGGGGTAGCCAAAAACAGTCAGTACTTC. This codes for CASSPSGVAKNSQYF. Full variable domain (remainder filled in from reference TRBV11-2 and TRBJ2-4): EAGVAQSPRYKIIEKRQSVAFWCNPISGHATLYWYQQILGQGPKLLIQFQNNGVVDDSQLPKDRFSAERLKGVDSTLKIQPAKLEDSAVYLCASSPSGVAKNSQYFGAGTRLSVL.

The chain uses TRBV7-2 and TRBJ2-1; the match to TRBD2 covers 13 bases. The CDR3 has 15 residues. Germline trimming cut 5 bases from V and 9 bases from J; bases unmatched to any gene: 7. The germline CDR1 and CDR2 sequences are SGHTA and FQGNSA. In DNA, the CDR3 is TGTGCCAGCAGCCCACTAGCGGGGGGGCCGGGTGAGCAGTTCTTC. Protein: CASSPLAGGPGEQFF.

The CDR3 DNA is TGTGCCAGCAAACTGAGGGAGTACAATGAGCAGTTCTTC. Translation gives CASKLREYNEQFF. V is TRBV27 and J is TRBJ2-1, with a tentative D call TRBD2 (5 bases). Germline-derived CDR1 and CDR2 are MNHEY and SMNVEV (reference sequence). The CDR3 has 13 residues. The germline V and J ends were trimmed by 7 bases and 4 bases, with 11 bases remaining between them.

A single count supports this clone. The rearrangement joins TRBV5-4 to TRBJ2-1, with TRBD2 matching over 8 bases. The V gene end was trimmed by 3 bases and the J gene end by 6 bases; junction bases not matched to a gene: 5. Per germline, CDR1 SGHNT and CDR2 YYREEE (reference sequence). This CDR3 has 14 residues. The CDR3 DNA reads TGTGCCAGCAGCTCCGGACTAGCCCGCAATGAGCAGTTCTTC. Protein product: CASSSGLARNEQFF.

This clone was detected once. The chain combines TRBV5-1 with TRBJ2-3; a possible D gene is TRBD2 (5 bases). Trimming took 0 bases from V and 2 from J, leaving 10 bases between them. CDR3 size: 15 residues. Germline assignment: CDR1 SGHRS and CDR2 YFSETQ. DNA of the CDR3: TGCGCCAGCAGCTTGGAGTCGGGAAACACAGATACGCAGTATTTT. Its translation is CASSLESGNTDTQYF. Looking up the rest from reference TRBV5-1 and TRBJ2-3 gives the full variable domain: KAGVTQTPRYLIKTRGQQVTLSCSPISGHRSVSWYQQTPGQGLQFLFEYFSETQRNKGNFPGRFSGRQFSNSRSEMNVSTLELGDSALYLCASSLESGNTDTQYFGPGTRLTVL.

This chain uses TRBV5-4 with TRBJ2-1; 9 positions match TRBD1. Germline V gene lookup returns CDR1 SGHNT and CDR2 YYREEE (reference sequence). V was pared by 3 bases and J by 6 bases, with 7 bases of the junction left unmatched. This CDR3 is built from 15 residues. CDR3 coding DNA: TGTGCCAGCAGCTACCCGGGACAGGGAATCAATGAGCAGTTCTTC. It specifies CASSYPGQGINEQFF.

This chain connects TRBV7-2 to TRBJ1-1; D call uncertain. V gave up 5 bases and J gave up 3 bases, with 13 bases separating them. The CDR3 runs to 14 residues. The germline CDR1 and CDR2 sequences are SGHTA and FQGNSA. The CDR3, as DNA: TGTGCCAGCAGCAACCGTGGAGGTCACACTGAAGCTTTCTTT. The encoded protein is CASSNRGGHTEAFF.

This clone was counted once. CDR3 sequence (DNA): TGTGCCAGCAGCTTAGTCGGGGGGACCGTTCTTACGCAGTATTTT. Translating gives CASSLVGGTVLTQYF. This chain connects TRBV11-2 to TRBJ2-3; 7 bases align to TRBD2. CDR1 and CDR2 from the germline V gene are SGHAT and FQNNGV. V was clipped by 1 base and J by 8 bases; unmatched bases: 9. CDR3 length: 15 amino acids.

The CDR3 here is CASRPPHKIEGDNEQFF. CDR3 nucleotides: TGCGCCAGCAGACCCCCACACAAGATCGAGGGGGACAATGAGCAGTTCTTC. This chain uses TRBV10-1 with TRBJ2-1; D is perhaps TRBD1 (6 bases). The V end lost 6 bases, the J end lost 5 bases, and 23 bases lay between the germline ends. Per germline, CDR1 WNHNN and CDR2 SYGVQD (reference sequence). The length of the CDR3 is 17 residues.

The chain uses TRBV5-4 and TRBJ1-1; D is ambiguous. The germline gives CDR1 SGHNT, CDR2 YYREEE (reference sequence). V was pared by 4 bases and J by 0 bases, with 7 bases between. This CDR3 is 13 amino acids long. The CDR3 is CASSASLNTEAFF. The DNA for the CDR3 is TGTGCCAGCAGCGCAAGCCTGAACACTGAAGCTTTCTTT.

This clone has only a few counts. The chain is built from TRBV5-1 and TRBJ2-5, with TRBD1 identical over 9 bases. Germline lookup yields CDR1 SGHRS and CDR2 YFSETQ. Trimming took 3 bases from V and 6 from J; bases not matched to a gene: 9. The CDR3 is 15 amino acids. The CDR3 bases are TGCGCCAGCAGCTCCAACCCGGGACAGGGAAAGACCCAGTACTTC. Protein: CASSSNPGQGKTQYF.

The sample holds a few counts of this clone. V and J are TRBV27 and TRBJ2-1; TRBD2 agrees at 9 bases. Trimming removed 5 bases from V and 6 bases from J; junction bases left unmatched: 14. This CDR3 has 17 residues. Germline loops: CDR1 MNHEY, CDR2 SMNVEV (reference sequence). The CDR3 nucleotides read TGTGCCAGCAGTCCAGACCGGGGGCGGGAGGGCCGCAATGAGCAGTTCTTC. Its translation: CASSPDRGREGRNEQFF.

This chain links TRBV6-6 with TRBJ2-5, with unresolved D. The CDR3 runs 13 residues. V was shortened by 7 bases and J by 5 bases, with 14 bases between the two germline ends. CDR1 MNHNY and CDR2 SVGAGI come from the germline V gene (reference sequence). Here the CDR3 DNA reads TGTGCCAGCACCCCGCGGTCATCCGAGACCCAGTACTTC. This translates into CASTPRSSETQYF.

This clone was seen a few times. The chain carries TRBV11-3 and TRBJ2-1; 8 bases map to TRBD2. This CDR3 has 13 amino acids. The ends lost 2 bases at V and 7 bases at J; junction bases unmatched: 1. The V gene's germline CDR1 is SGHNT and CDR2 YENEEA. CDR3 loop: CASSLREGNEQFF. The CDR3 region has the DNA TGTGCCAGCAGCTTACGGGAGGGGAATGAGCAGTTCTTC. The full variable domain, in which reference TRBV11-3 and TRBJ2-1 provide the parts outside the CDR3, is EAGVVQSPRYKIIEKKQPVAFWCNPISGHNTLYWYLQNLGQGPELLIRYENEEAVDDSQLPKDRFSAERLKGVDSTLKIQPAELGDSAVYLCASSLREGNEQFFGPGTRLTVL.